One and the same sample provided the 15 T cell receptor beta chains below, sequenced in a study of Ad26.COV2.S vaccination and SARS-CoV-2 variants. Repertoires were generated with immunoSEQ multiplex PCR, while TCRdb's copy carries only in-frame clones and drops some. The sample has 350,000 to 450,000 clones; 90% to 95% are singletons. The sample here was peripheral blood, taken after recovery from COVID-19. These receptors came from a human donor who had recovered from COVID-19.

This chain uses TRBV5-6 with TRBJ2-3; unclear D gene. V gave up 0 bases and J gave up 10 bases, with 9 bases separating them. The CDR3 sequence is 12 residues long. Germline V gene sequence: CDR1 SGHDT, CDR2 YYEEEE. This chain's CDR3 is CASSLGSRAQYF. CDR3 nucleotides: TGTGCCAGCAGCTTGGGTAGTCGCGCGCAGTATTTT.

The chain combines TRBV18 with TRBJ2-1; TRBD2 is a possible D gene (6 bases). Germline V gene lookup returns CDR1 KGHSH and CDR2 LQKENI. V was clipped by 2 bases and J by 6 bases, with 8 bases between them. The CDR3 has 13 amino acids. CDR3 coding DNA: TGTGCCAGCTCACCAGCCGGGGGCAATGAGCAGTTCTTC. This encodes CASSPAGGNEQFF. The full variable domain, completed using reference TRBV18 and TRBJ2-1, is NAGVMQNPRHLVRRRGQEARLRCSPMKGHSHVYWYRQLPEEGLKFMVYLQKENIIDESGMPKERFSAEFPKEGPSILRIQQVVRGDSAAYFCASSPAGGNEQFFGPGTRLTVL.

This sequence joins TRBV11-2 and TRBJ2-7; no firm D call. In germline, CDR1 is SGHAT, CDR2 FQNNGV. The ends were cut back, 3 bases at V and 3 bases at J, with 9 bases in the middle. The CDR3 has 13 amino acids. As DNA, the CDR3 is TGTGCCAGCAGCTTGGGGTCGGGCTACGAGCAGTACTTC. Translating gives CASSLGSGYEQYF. The full variable domain, its missing parts supplied by reference TRBV11-2 and TRBJ2-7, is EAGVAQSPRYKIIEKRQSVAFWCNPISGHATLYWYQQILGQGPKLLIQFQNNGVVDDSQLPKDRFSAERLKGVDSTLKIQPAKLEDSAVYLCASSLGSGYEQYFGPGTRLTVT.

The rearrangement links TRBV15 to TRBJ2-3; D is possibly TRBD2 (7 bases). Germline V gene data show CDR1 as LNHNV and CDR2 as YYDKDF (reference sequence). V was trimmed by 0 bases and J by 0 bases, leaving 16 bases between them. The CDR3 has 18 amino acids. CDR3 in DNA: TGTGCCACCAGCAGAGATCTGGGGGCGGGGGACAGCACAGATACGCAGTATTTT. Translated: CATSRDLGAGDSTDTQYF.

The rearrangement links TRBV3-1 (or the pseudogene TRBV3-2) to TRBJ2-3, with D tentatively TRBD2 (5 bases). CDR1 is LGHDT and CDR2 is YNNKEL in the germline V gene (reference sequence). CDR3 length equals 13 residues. The germline V and J ends were trimmed by 2 bases and 7 bases, with 10 bases remaining between them. CDR3 in DNA: TGTGCCAGCAGCCAATCCGGGGTATATACGCAGTATTTT. Encoded protein: CASSQSGVYTQYF.

The V call is TRBV18, the J call TRBJ1-1; no clear D. CDR3 size: 13 residues. V gave up 10 bases and J gave up 1 base, with 13 bases separating them. The germline V gene encodes CDR1 KGHSH and CDR2 LQKENI. The CDR3 coding sequence is TGTGCCACCCAATCCGGGGAGAACACTGAAGCTTTCTTT. It encodes CATQSGENTEAFF.

The V gene is TRBV3-1 (or the pseudogene TRBV3-2), the J gene TRBJ2-5, with D tentatively TRBD2 (5 bases). Looked up from germline, CDR1 is LGHDT and CDR2 is YNNKEL (reference sequence). V dropped 4 bases and J dropped 5 bases, with 11 bases sitting between them. The CDR3 sequence is 13 residues long. The CDR3 loop reads CASSPPGGETQYF. The CDR3 DNA reads as TGTGCCAGCAGCCCACCAGGCGGGGAGACCCAGTACTTC.

Here the CDR3 reads CASSLGAGKSYGYTF. DNA of the CDR3: TGTGCCAGCAGCTTGGGGGCAGGGAAGAGTTATGGCTACACCTTC. The chain combines TRBV5-4 with TRBJ1-2, with a possible D match to TRBD1 (5 bases). V lost 0 bases and J 5 bases, leaving 14 bases between the germline ends. CDR1 and CDR2 from the germline V gene are SGHNT and YYREEE (reference sequence). The CDR3 loop spans 15 amino acids.

The V gene is TRBV6-1, the J gene TRBJ2-7; 7 positions agree with TRBD2. V gave up 3 bases and J gave up 0 bases; unmatched junction bases: 5. Per the germline V gene, CDR1 is MNHNS and CDR2 is SASEGT. The CDR3 runs to 15 residues. CDR3 loop: CASSDLPSGSYEQYF. CDR3 nucleotide sequence: TGTGCCAGCAGTGATCTTCCTAGCGGCTCCTACGAGCAGTACTTC.

The J gene is TRBJ2-4, the V gene TRBV11-2, with TRBD1 identical over 7 bases. Losses at the gene ends were 4 bases for V and 0 bases for J; bases not matched to a gene: 12. Germline V gives CDR1 SGHAT, CDR2 FQNNGV. The CDR3 length is 18 residues. CDR3 sequence: CASSSIHRGTLAKNIQYF. The CDR3, as DNA: TGTGCCAGCAGCTCGATTCACAGGGGAACTTTAGCCAAAAACATTCAGTACTTC. Full variable domain (rest looked up from reference TRBV11-2 and TRBJ2-4): EAGVAQSPRYKIIEKRQSVAFWCNPISGHATLYWYQQILGQGPKLLIQFQNNGVVDDSQLPKDRFSAERLKGVDSTLKIQPAKLEDSAVYLCASSSIHRGTLAKNIQYFGAGTRLSVL.

The rearrangement uses TRBV27 and TRBJ2-3, with D hard to call. This CDR3 is 14 amino acids long. Germline V lookup: CDR1 MNHEY, CDR2 SMNVEV (reference sequence). The germline V and J ends were trimmed by 3 bases and 2 bases, with 9 bases remaining between them. The CDR3 DNA reads as TGTGCCAGCAGTTTCGGCAGACTCACAGATACGCAGTATTTT. Protein product: CASSFGRLTDTQYF.

The chain employs TRBV7-8 and TRBJ1-2, with 7 bases identical to TRBD1. Trimming took 1 base from V and 7 from J; bases not matched to a gene: 12. Germline V gene lookup returns CDR1 SGHVS and CDR2 FQNEAQ. This CDR3 spans 16 amino acids. CDR3 DNA sequence: TGTGCCAGCAGCTTAGGATTGACAGGGATGGTACGTGGCTACACCTTC. Protein product: CASSLGLTGMVRGYTF.

The rearrangement uses TRBV6-5 and TRBJ1-4; D unresolved. Germline loops: CDR1 MNHEY, CDR2 SVGAGI. This CDR3 spans 15 amino acids. The ends were cut back, 7 bases at V and 1 base at J, with 13 bases in the middle. The CDR3 is CASKPHGETNEKLFF. The CDR3 region has the DNA TGTGCCAGCAAACCTCACGGGGAAACTAATGAAAAACTGTTTTTT.

The rearrangement uses TRBV19 and TRBJ2-7; D could derive from TRBD1 or TRBD2 (5 bases each). V gave up 6 bases and J gave up 5 bases, with 11 bases separating them. Germline V gives CDR1 LNHDA, CDR2 SQIVND (reference sequence). CDR3 size: 12 residues. Here the CDR3 reads CASRGWGNEQYF. The DNA of the CDR3 is TGTGCCAGTAGGGGGTGGGGGAACGAGCAGTACTTC.

This sequence joins TRBV5-5 and TRBJ1-6, with 7 nucleotides matching TRBD1. The V and J ends lost 0 bases and 8 bases, in that order; junction bases with no gene match: 8. The V gene's germline CDR1 is SGHKS and CDR2 YYEKEE (reference sequence). The length of the CDR3 is 16 residues. The CDR3 loop is CASSLALQGGDSPLHF. The CDR3 nucleotides are TGTGCCAGCAGCTTGGCTCTCCAGGGGGGCGATTCACCCCTCCACTTT. The variable domain in full, with the rest retrieved from reference TRBV5-5 and TRBJ1-6, is DAGVTQSPTHLIKTRGQQVTLRCSPISGHKSVSWYQQVLGQGPQFIFQYYEKEERGRGNFPDRFSARQFPNYSSELNVNALLLGDSALYLCASSLALQGGDSPLHFGNGTRLTVT.